The 4 T cell receptor beta chains listed next were all sequenced from one sample in a study of cytomegalovirus exposure and HLA in healthy donors. The PCR contained 60 Vbeta and 13 Jbeta primers. Only in-frame clones appear in the TCRdb table, and some are missing; sequencing was by immunoSEQ multiplex PCR. The top ten hold 1% of the sample, which has some 130,000 clones, 75% to 85% seen once. The sample consisted of PBMCs. These receptors came from a man aged 40-50 years in good health and CMV-seronegative.

In this sample, this clone turned up a few times. Here the CDR3 DNA reads TGCGCCAGCAGCCTAGGATGGGACAGGGGCGGCACGAGCACTGAAGCTTTCTTT. Its protein is CASSLGWDRGGTSTEAFF. The chain has TRBV5-1 and TRBJ1-1; 10 bases align to TRBD1. V gave up 4 bases and J gave up 4 bases; unmatched junction bases: 16. This CDR3 contains 18 residues. From germline, CDR1 is SGHRS and CDR2 YFSETQ.

The V gene is TRBV30, the J gene TRBJ1-5; 8 positions agree with TRBD1. Germline values: CDR1 GTSNPN, CDR2 SVGIG (reference sequence). The CDR3 is 14 amino acids. V trimming: 2 bases; J trimming: 6 bases; junction bases outside the gene matches: 6. The CDR3 reads CAWSTQGAGQPQHF. CDR3 nucleotide sequence: TGTGCCTGGAGTACTCAGGGGGCCGGTCAGCCCCAGCATTTT.

V gene TRBV6-1 combines with J gene TRBJ2-4; a weak D match, TRBD1 (5 bases). V was trimmed by 2 bases and J by 2 bases, leaving 19 bases between them. Germline assignment: CDR1 MNHNS and CDR2 SASEGT. The CDR3 has 18 residues. Written as DNA, the CDR3 is TGTGCCAGCAGTGAAAGTCCAGGGCATCGATCTACCAAAAACATTCAGTACTTC. Translated, it gives CASSESPGHRSTKNIQYF.

V gene TRBV5-4 combines with J gene TRBJ1-4; 10 nucleotides match TRBD1. This CDR3 comprises 14 residues. The V gene end was trimmed by 4 bases and the J gene end by 4 bases; junction bases not matched to a gene: 1. CDR1 is SGHNT, CDR2 YYREEE, per germline (reference sequence). The CDR3 sequence: CASSRDRGNEKLFF. Here the CDR3 DNA reads TGTGCCAGCAGCCGGGACAGGGGTAATGAAAAACTGTTTTTT. Combining the CDR3 with reference TRBV5-4 and TRBJ1-4 gives the whole variable domain ETGVTQSPTHLIKTRGQQVTLRCSSQSGHNTVSWYQQALGQGPQFIFQYYREEENGRGNFPPRFSGLQFPNYSSELNVNALELDDSALYLCASSRDRGNEKLFFGSGTQLSVL.